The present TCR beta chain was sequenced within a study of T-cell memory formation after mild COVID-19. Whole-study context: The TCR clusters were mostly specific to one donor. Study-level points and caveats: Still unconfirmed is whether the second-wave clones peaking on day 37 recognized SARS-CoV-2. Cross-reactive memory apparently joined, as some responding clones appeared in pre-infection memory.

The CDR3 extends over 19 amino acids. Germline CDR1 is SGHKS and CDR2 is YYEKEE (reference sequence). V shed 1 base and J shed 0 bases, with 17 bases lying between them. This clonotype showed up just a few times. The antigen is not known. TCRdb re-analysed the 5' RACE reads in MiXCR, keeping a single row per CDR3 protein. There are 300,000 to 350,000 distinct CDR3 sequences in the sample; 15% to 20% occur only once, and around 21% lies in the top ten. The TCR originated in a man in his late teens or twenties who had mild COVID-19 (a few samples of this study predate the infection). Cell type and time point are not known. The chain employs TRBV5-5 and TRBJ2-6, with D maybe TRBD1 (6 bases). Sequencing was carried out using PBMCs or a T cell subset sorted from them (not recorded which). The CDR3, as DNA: TGTGCCAGCAGCTTGTTCCTCGACAGGATCCTCTCTGGGGCCAACGTCCTGACTTTC. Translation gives CASSLFLDRILSGANVLTF. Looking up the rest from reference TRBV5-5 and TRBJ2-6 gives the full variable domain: DAGVTQSPTHLIKTRGQQVTLRCSPISGHKSVSWYQQVLGQGPQFIFQYYEKEERGRGNFPDRFSARQFPNYSSELNVNALLLGDSALYLCASSLFLDRILSGANVLTFGAGSRLTVL.